This T cell receptor beta chain was identified in a study of blood T cell repertoires in COVID-19. Across the whole study: Acute and convalescent COVID-19 samples came from the United States, Italy and Spain. T cells, B-cell-depleted T cells, or PBMCs supplied cDNA or gDNA.

Sequencing was performed with immunoSEQ multiplex PCR; in TCRdb, only in-frame clones are kept and a portion is missing. Of a few hundred thousand clones in the sample, approximately 85% are singletons; the top ten hold 4.3%. J gave up 8 bases and V 4 bases, and 16 bases lay outside the gene matches. In germline, CDR1 is SEHNR, CDR2 FQNEAQ (reference sequence). The CDR3 spans 17 residues. Participant-reported clinical history was the basis for cohort assignment. Among Cohort 3 donors, those recovered had two negative PCRs, clearance, or symptom resolution. The TCR originated in a woman aged 30 to 39 who had recovered from COVID-19. Sequences were obtained from PBMCs or T cells enriched from blood (not recorded which). The chain employs TRBV7-9 and TRBJ2-1; 8 bases line up with TRBD2. This CDR3 is CASSSQPPGTRVDEQFF. Written as DNA, the CDR3 is TGTGCCAGCAGCTCTCAACCCCCCGGGACTAGGGTCGATGAGCAGTTCTTC.